The T cell receptor (beta chain) under discussion was sequenced for a study of memory CD4+ T cells and cytomegalovirus serostatus. Study-wide context: Healthy Belgian adult donors included about nine CMV-positive and about two dozen CMV-negative people. Study observations and caveats: Repertoires predicted CMV serostatus with median bootstrapped AUC of 0.95. Of under 200 reported CMV TCRbeta sequences, roughly 67 were found in memory CD4+ repertoires.

This clone was counted once. The antigen remains undetermined. In germline, CDR1 is SGHAT, CDR2 FQNNGV. This CDR3 has 14 residues. V was pared by 6 bases and J by 7 bases, with 19 bases between. The sort gate was single viable CD3+CD4+CD8-CD45RO+ cells for memory CD4+ T cells. Authors' methods: Out-of-frame sequences were removed, leaving 2 million to 2.5 million distinct TCRbeta sequences. Clones were sequenced by immunoSEQ multiplex PCR, and TCRdb holds only the in-frame ones, with some missing. The V and J calls and clone size were taken over from that table, and D and trimming were inferred from the DNA. The sample includes about 50,000 clones, 78% seen only once; the top ten take about 0.8%.

Sequenced material: memory CD4+ T cells from blood. The chain links TRBV11-2 to TRBJ2-7; D might be TRBD1 (6 bases). The receptor was derived from an adult in good health and CMV-seronegative. CDR3 protein: CASSYDRSLGEQYF. CDR3 DNA sequence: TGTGCCAGCAGTTATGACAGGTCCCTTGGGGAGCAGTACTTC.